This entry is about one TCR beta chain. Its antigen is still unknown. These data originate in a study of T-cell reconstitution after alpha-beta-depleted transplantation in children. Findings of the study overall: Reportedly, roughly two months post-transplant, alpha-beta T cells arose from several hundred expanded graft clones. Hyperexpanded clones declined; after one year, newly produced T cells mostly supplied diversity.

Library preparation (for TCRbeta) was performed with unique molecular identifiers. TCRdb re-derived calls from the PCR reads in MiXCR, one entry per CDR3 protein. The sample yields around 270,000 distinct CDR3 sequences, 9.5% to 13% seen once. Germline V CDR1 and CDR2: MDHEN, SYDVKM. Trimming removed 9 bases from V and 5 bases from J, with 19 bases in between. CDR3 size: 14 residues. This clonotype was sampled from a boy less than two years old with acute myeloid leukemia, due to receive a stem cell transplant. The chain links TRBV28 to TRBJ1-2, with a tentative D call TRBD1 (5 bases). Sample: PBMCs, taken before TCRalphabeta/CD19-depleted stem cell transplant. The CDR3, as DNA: TGTGCCAGTTTTCGCCGGGACGGATCTTATGGCTACACCTTC. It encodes CASFRRDGSYGYTF.